The subject of this entry is one T cell receptor (beta chain). This CDR3 contains 13 residues. Trimming stripped 3 bases from V and 3 bases from J, with 12 bases between. Germline V CDR1 and CDR2: GTSNPN, SVGIG (reference sequence). The data were taken from a study of control samples from healthy donors and cancer patients. Here immunoSEQ multiplex PCR was the method, and the copy in TCRdb shows in-frame clones only, minus some. The sample gives 150,000 to 200,000 clones, about 93% of which show up once; over 1.1% is in the top ten. The sample consisted of blood. The chain uses TRBV30 and TRBJ2-7, with D possibly matching TRBD2 (5 bases). The receptor was derived from a man aged 18 to 35 in good health. The CDR3 sequence is CAWSRDLLYEQYF. The CDR3 DNA follows: TGTGCCTGGAGCCGGGATCTACTCTACGAGCAGTACTTC.